Below, 8 T cell receptor beta chains from the same sample are listed, as sequenced in a study of cytomegalovirus exposure and HLA in healthy donors. Use of 60 Vbeta and 13 Jbeta primers characterized the PCR. Some clones are missing from TCRdb's copy, which holds only in-frame ones; the method was immunoSEQ multiplex PCR. This sample's clone table lists about 48,000 clones. Material: PBMCs. The receptors derive from a male donor in good health and CMV-seropositive.

V is TRBV7-9 and J is TRBJ2-4; 12 positions match TRBD2. CDR1 SEHNR and CDR2 FQNEAQ come from the germline V gene (reference sequence). The J segment lost 8 bases and the V segment lost 1 base, leaving 9 bases of the junction unmatched. The CDR3 is made up of 17 amino acids. DNA for the CDR3: TGTGCCAGCAGCTTAGGGACTAGCGGGGTGGTTTTGGACATTCAGTACTTC. Its protein product is CASSLGTSGVVLDIQYF.

The V call is TRBV23-1, the J call TRBJ2-7; 7 bases map to TRBD1. TRBV23-1 is an ORF, and what it does is uncertain. Trimming at V came to 4 bases and at J to 2 bases, leaving 8 bases not matched to a gene. This CDR3 has 15 amino acids. The CDR3 nucleotides read TGCGCCAGCAGTCCCAGATGTCAGGGGGCCTACGAGCAGTACTTC. Protein: CASSPRCQGAYEQYF.

V is TRBV4-3 and J is TRBJ2-7; 8 bases match TRBD2. The germline V gene encodes CDR1 LGHNA and CDR2 YSLEER. J lost 6 bases, V lost 0 bases, and 13 bases had no gene match. This CDR3 region has 17 residues. CDR3 coding DNA: TGCGCCAGCAGCCAAGACCCTCCGGGGGGGGCGCGAGGCGAGCAGTACTTC. It is translated as CASSQDPPGGARGEQYF.

The V and J genes are TRBV28 and TRBJ2-2, with a tentative D call TRBD2 (6 bases). CDR3 length: 14 amino acids. From germline, CDR1 is MDHEN and CDR2 SYDVKM. Trimming left V 4 bases short and J 2 bases short, with 8 bases between. This CDR3 is CASSSRGNTGELFF. The CDR3 DNA is TGTGCCAGCAGTTCGCGGGGTAACACCGGGGAGCTGTTTTTT. Variable domain in full (rest from reference TRBV28 and TRBJ2-2): DVKVTQSSRYLVKRTGEKVFLECVQDMDHENMFWYRQDPGLGLRLIYFSYDVKMKEKGDIPEGYSVSREKKERFSLILESASTNQTSMYLCASSSRGNTGELFFGEGSRLTVL.

The rearrangement links TRBV4-2 to TRBJ2-2; D may be TRBD2 (5 bases). The CDR3 is 15 residues long. Germline lookup yields CDR1 LGHNA and CDR2 YNFKEQ. V was pared by 4 bases and J by 4 bases, with 13 bases between. CDR3 region: CASSLTSEGTGELFF. The CDR3 DNA follows: TGTGCCAGCAGCCTCACCTCTGAGGGCACCGGGGAGCTGTTTTTT.

The gene calls are TRBV6-1 and TRBJ1-1, with 7 bases lining up with TRBD1. This CDR3 has 14 residues. After removal of 3 bases from V and 4 bases from J, the junction contained 5 bases not matched to a gene. CDR1 and CDR2 from the germline V gene are MNHNS and SASEGT. The CDR3 DNA reads TGTGCCAGCAGTGAGACAGGGAAGTTCACTGAAGCTTTCTTT. This sequence encodes CASSETGKFTEAFF.

The chain combines TRBV7-2 with TRBJ2-7; D gene unclear. Germline CDR1 and CDR2: SGHTA and FQGNSA. CDR3 length equals 14 residues. V lost 1 base and J lost 6, with 13 bases in between. The CDR3 nucleotides are TGTGCCAGCAGCTTAGACCCGGTAAGGAGCGAGCAGTACTTC. Encoded protein: CASSLDPVRSEQYF.

This chain links TRBV6-6 with TRBJ1-1, with no clear D. The CDR3 runs to 15 residues. Deletions cut 4 bases from V and 0 bases from J, with 12 bases between. Germline V gene sequence: CDR1 MNHNY, CDR2 SVGAGI (reference sequence). The CDR3 region is CASSFSHSLNTEAFF. As DNA, the CDR3 is TGTGCCAGCAGTTTCTCACACAGCCTGAACACTGAAGCTTTCTTT.